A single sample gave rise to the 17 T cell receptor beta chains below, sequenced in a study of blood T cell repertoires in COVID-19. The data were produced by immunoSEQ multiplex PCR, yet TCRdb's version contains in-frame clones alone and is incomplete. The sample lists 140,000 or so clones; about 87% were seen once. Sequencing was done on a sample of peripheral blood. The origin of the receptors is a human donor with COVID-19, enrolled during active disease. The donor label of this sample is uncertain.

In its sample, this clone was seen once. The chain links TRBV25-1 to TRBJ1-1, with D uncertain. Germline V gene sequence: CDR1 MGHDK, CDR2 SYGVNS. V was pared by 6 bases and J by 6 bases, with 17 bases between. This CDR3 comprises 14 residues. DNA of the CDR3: TGTGCCAGCAGCGCCCTAGCGGGGTCGGCTGAAGCTTTCTTT. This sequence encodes CASSALAGSAEAFF.

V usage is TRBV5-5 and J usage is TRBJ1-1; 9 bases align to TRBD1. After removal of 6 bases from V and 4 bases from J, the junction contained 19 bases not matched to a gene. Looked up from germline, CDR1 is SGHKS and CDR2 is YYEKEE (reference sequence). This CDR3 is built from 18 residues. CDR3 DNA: TGTGCCAGCACCGTCACTCTGGGACAGGGTCCCGGAGGCACTGAAGCTTTCTTT. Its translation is CASTVTLGQGPGGTEAFF.

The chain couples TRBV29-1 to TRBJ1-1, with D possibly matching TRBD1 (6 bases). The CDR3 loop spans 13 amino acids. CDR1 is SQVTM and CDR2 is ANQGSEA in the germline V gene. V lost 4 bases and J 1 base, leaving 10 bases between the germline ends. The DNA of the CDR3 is TGCAGCGTTGTGGACAGACCGAACACTGAAGCTTTCTTT. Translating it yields CSVVDRPNTEAFF.

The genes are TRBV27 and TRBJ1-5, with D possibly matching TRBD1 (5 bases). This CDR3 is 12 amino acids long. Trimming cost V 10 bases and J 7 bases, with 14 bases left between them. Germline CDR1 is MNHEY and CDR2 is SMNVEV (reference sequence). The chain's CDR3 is CAKVKGRQPQHF. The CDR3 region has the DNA TGTGCCAAAGTTAAGGGGAGGCAGCCCCAGCATTTT.

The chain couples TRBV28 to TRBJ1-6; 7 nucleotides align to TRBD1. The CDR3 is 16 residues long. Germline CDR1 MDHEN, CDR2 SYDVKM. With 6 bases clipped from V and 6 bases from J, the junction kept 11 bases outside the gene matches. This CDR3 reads CASRFKDRALNSPLHF. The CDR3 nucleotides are TGTGCCAGCAGATTTAAAGACAGGGCCCTTAATTCACCCCTCCACTTT.

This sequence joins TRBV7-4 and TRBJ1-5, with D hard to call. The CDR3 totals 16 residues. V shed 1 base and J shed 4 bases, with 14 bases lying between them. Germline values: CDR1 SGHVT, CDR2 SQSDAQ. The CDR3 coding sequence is TGTGCCAGCAGCTTAGTCCCAGCGGAGCGTAATCAGCCCCAGCATTTT. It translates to CASSLVPAERNQPQHF.

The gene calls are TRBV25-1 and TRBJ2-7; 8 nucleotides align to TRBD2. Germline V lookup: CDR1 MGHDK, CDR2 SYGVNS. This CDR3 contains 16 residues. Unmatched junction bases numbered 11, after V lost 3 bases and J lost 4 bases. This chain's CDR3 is CASSEEGSGGLYEQYF. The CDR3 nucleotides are TGTGCCAGCAGTGAGGAAGGGTCGGGGGGGTTGTACGAGCAGTACTTC.

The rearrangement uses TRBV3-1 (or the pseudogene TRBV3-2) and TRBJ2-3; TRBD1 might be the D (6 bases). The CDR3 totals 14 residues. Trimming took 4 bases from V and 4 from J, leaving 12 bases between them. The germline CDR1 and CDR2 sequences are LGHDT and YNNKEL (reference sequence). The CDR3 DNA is TGTGCCAGCAGCCGGGAAGGGGGAGCAGATACGCAGTATTTT. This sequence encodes CASSREGGADTQYF.

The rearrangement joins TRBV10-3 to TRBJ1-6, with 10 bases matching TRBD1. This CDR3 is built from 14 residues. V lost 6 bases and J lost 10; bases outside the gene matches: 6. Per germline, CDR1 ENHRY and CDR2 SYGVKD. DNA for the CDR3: TGTGCCATCAGGGGGACAGGGGTCGGGTCACCCCTCCACTTT. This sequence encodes CAIRGTGVGSPLHF.

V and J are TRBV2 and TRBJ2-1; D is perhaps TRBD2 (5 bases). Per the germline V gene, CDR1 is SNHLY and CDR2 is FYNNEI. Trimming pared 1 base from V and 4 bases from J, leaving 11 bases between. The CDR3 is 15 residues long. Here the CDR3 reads CASSEGPSGYNEQFF. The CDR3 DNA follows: TGTGCCAGCAGTGAAGGCCCCAGCGGTTACAATGAGCAGTTCTTC. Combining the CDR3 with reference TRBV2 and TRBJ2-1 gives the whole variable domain EPEVTQTPSHQVTQMGQEVILRCVPISNHLYFYWYRQILGQKVEFLVSFYNNEISEKSEIFDDQFSVERPDGSNFTLKIRSTKLEDSAMYFCASSEGPSGYNEQFFGPGTRLTVL.

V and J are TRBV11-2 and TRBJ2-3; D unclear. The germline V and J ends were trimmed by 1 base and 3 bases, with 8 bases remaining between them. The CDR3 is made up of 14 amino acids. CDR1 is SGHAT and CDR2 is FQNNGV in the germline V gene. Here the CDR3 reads CASSLGAATDTQYF. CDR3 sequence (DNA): TGTGCCAGCAGCTTAGGAGCCGCAACAGATACGCAGTATTTT.

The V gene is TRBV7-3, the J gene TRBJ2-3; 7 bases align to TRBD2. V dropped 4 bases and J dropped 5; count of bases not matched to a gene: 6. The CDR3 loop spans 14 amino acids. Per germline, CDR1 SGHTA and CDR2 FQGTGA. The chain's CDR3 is CASSSSGAGDTQYF. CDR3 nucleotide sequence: TGTGCCAGCAGCTCCAGCGGGGCTGGAGATACGCAGTATTTT.

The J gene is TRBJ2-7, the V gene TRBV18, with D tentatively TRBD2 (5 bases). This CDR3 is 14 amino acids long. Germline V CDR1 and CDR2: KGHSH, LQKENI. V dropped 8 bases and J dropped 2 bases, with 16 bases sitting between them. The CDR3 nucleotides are TGTGCCAGCGCCTACGGAGGACCAACCTACGAGCAGTACTTC. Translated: CASAYGGPTYEQYF.

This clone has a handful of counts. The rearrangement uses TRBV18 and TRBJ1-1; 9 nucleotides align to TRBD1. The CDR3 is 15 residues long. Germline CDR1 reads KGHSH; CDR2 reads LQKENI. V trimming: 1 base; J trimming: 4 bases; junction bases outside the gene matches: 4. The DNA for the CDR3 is TGTGCCAGCTCACCACGGACAGGGGAGAGCACTGAAGCTTTCTTT. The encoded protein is CASSPRTGESTEAFF.

The CDR3 sequence: CASPGQMNTEAFF. The CDR3 DNA follows: TGTGCCTCTCCGGGACAGATGAACACTGAAGCTTTCTTT. V is TRBV30 and J is TRBJ1-1, with 7 positions matching TRBD1. The CDR3 covers 13 residues. Germline CDR1 GTSNPN, CDR2 SVGIG (reference sequence). V dropped 7 bases and J dropped 0; count of bases not matched to a gene: 5.

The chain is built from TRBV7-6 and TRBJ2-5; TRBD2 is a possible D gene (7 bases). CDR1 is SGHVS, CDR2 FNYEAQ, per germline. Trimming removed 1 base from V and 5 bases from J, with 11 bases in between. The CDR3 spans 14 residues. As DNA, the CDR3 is TGTGCCAGCAGCTTAGTAGGGGGGGCGGAGACCCAGTACTTC. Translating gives CASSLVGGAETQYF.

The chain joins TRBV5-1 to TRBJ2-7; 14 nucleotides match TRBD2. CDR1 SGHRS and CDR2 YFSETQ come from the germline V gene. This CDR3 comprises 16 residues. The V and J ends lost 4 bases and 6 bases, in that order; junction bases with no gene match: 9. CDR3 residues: CASSPGGLAGASEQYF. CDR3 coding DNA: TGCGCCAGCAGCCCAGGGGGACTAGCGGGAGCAAGCGAGCAGTACTTC.